These 31 T cell receptor beta chains were sequenced from one sample in a study of cytomegalovirus exposure and HLA in healthy donors. PCR primers comprised 60 Vbeta and 13 Jbeta primers. TCRdb keeps only in-frame clones here, not all; method: immunoSEQ multiplex PCR. The table lists about 160,000 clones, roughly 85% of them singletons. Material: PBMCs. The receptors originated from a woman between 45 and 60 years old in good health and CMV-seropositive.

The genes are TRBV6-5 and TRBJ2-7; D possibly corresponds to TRBD1 (5 bases). The CDR3 runs to 15 residues. V dropped 4 bases and J dropped 2 bases, with 15 bases sitting between them. CDR1 and CDR2 from the germline V gene are MNHEY and SVGAGI. This CDR3 reads CASSLFGRAAYEQYF. In DNA, the CDR3 is TGTGCCAGCAGTTTGTTTGGCAGGGCGGCCTACGAGCAGTACTTC.

This chain uses TRBV5-4 with TRBJ2-1; 8 bases fit TRBD2. Unmatched junction bases numbered 8, after V lost 4 bases and J lost 5 bases. This CDR3 comprises 15 residues. Germline CDR1 is SGHNT and CDR2 is YYREEE (reference sequence). CDR3: CASSPLTGGNNEQFF. The CDR3 DNA sequence: TGTGCCAGCAGCCCCCTTACGGGAGGGAACAATGAGCAGTTCTTC.

The V and J genes are TRBV7-2 and TRBJ2-4; TRBD1 agrees at 9 bases. The ends lost 5 bases at V and 6 bases at J; junction bases unmatched: 5. This CDR3 comprises 14 residues. From germline, CDR1 is SGHTA and CDR2 FQGNSA. CDR3 sequence: CASSPDRGLNIQYF. In nucleotides, the CDR3 is TGTGCCAGCAGCCCGGACAGGGGACTAAACATTCAGTACTTC.

The V and J genes are TRBV28 and TRBJ1-5, with D maybe TRBD1 (5 bases). Deletions cut 7 bases from V and 1 base from J, with 14 bases between. Germline V gene lookup returns CDR1 MDHEN and CDR2 SYDVKM. This CDR3 has 15 residues. The DNA of the CDR3 is TGTGCCAGCACCCAGCGCGGGACCAGCAATCAGCCCCAGCATTTT. Residues: CASTQRGTSNQPQHF.

The chain recombines TRBV29-1 with TRBJ2-1; D gene uncertain. Trimming left V 5 bases short and J 0 bases short, with 5 bases between. The CDR3 has 12 amino acids. CDR1 is SQVTM, CDR2 ANQGSEA, per germline. The CDR3 nucleotides are TGCAGCGTTACAAGCTCCTACAATGAGCAGTTCTTC. It yields the protein CSVTSSYNEQFF.

The V call is TRBV6-1, the J call TRBJ1-5; D uncertain. Germline CDR1 reads MNHNS; CDR2 reads SASEGT. This CDR3 has 13 residues. Trimming shortened V by 3 bases and J by 3 bases, and 6 bases separated the two germline ends. Here the CDR3 DNA reads TGTGCCAGCAGTGAGCAGATCAATCAGCCCCAGCATTTT. It yields the protein CASSEQINQPQHF.

The CDR3 DNA sequence: TGCGCCAGCAGCGGGCAGGGGATATTTGGAAACACCATATATTTT. Protein sequence: CASSGQGIFGNTIYF. The chain uses TRBV5-1 and TRBJ1-3; maybe TRBD1 (6 bases). CDR1 and CDR2 from the germline V gene are SGHRS and YFSETQ. The CDR3 covers 15 residues. Trimming cost V 4 bases and J 3 bases, with 14 bases left between them.

The gene calls are TRBV2 and TRBJ2-5; 11 positions match TRBD1. CDR3 length: 15 residues. Germline assignment: CDR1 SNHLY and CDR2 FYNNEI. With 6 bases clipped from V and 2 bases from J, the junction kept 5 bases outside the gene matches. The CDR3 protein is CASRHRDRGQETQYF. DNA for the CDR3: TGTGCCAGCAGACACCGGGACAGGGGGCAAGAGACCCAGTACTTC.

The genes are TRBV5-1 and TRBJ2-7; 8 bases map to TRBD1. The CDR3 length is 16 residues. The trim removed 0 bases at V and 3 bases at J, leaving 8 bases unmatched. Germline CDR1 SGHRS, CDR2 YFSETQ. CDR3 protein: CASSLDRQGAIYEQYF. In DNA form, the CDR3 reads TGCGCCAGCAGCTTGGATCGTCAGGGGGCCATCTACGAGCAGTACTTC.

This clone was observed once. The V call is TRBV5-1, the J call TRBJ2-2, with TRBD1 as a possible D gene (6 bases). Germline loops: CDR1 SGHRS, CDR2 YFSETQ. The V and J ends lost 1 base and 3 bases respectively, with 7 bases between them. This CDR3 contains 14 residues. CDR3 nucleotide sequence: TGCGCCAGCAGCTTGCAGGGGTACACCGGGGAGCTGTTTTTT. Protein product: CASSLQGYTGELFF.

This clone was seen a few times. This chain uses TRBV7-2 with TRBJ1-5, with a weak D call TRBD1 (5 bases). This CDR3 comprises 14 residues. V shed 5 bases and J shed 6 bases, with 14 bases lying between them. Germline V lookup: CDR1 SGHTA, CDR2 FQGNSA. CDR3 bases: TGTGCCAGCAGCCCGGCAGGGCCGGCTCAGCCCCAGCATTTT. This sequence encodes CASSPAGPAQPQHF.

The chain combines TRBV5-6 with TRBJ1-2; D possibly corresponds to TRBD1 (6 bases). Germline-derived CDR1 and CDR2 are SGHDT and YYEEEE. This CDR3 is 14 amino acids long. V was trimmed by 1 base and J by 8 bases, leaving 15 bases between them. The CDR3, as DNA: TGTGCCAGCAGCTTGAGGCAGGGGTATTTGGGCTACACCTTC. As protein: CASSLRQGYLGYTF.

CDR3 nucleotide sequence: TGTGCCAGCAGCGACCGAGGGACAGGCTCTGGAAACACCATATATTTT. Translation: CASSDRGTGSGNTIYF. This sequence joins TRBV5-6 and TRBJ1-3, with 8 bases that match TRBD1. The length of the CDR3 is 16 residues. Trimming removed 4 bases from V and 0 bases from J; junction bases left unmatched: 6. Per germline, CDR1 SGHDT and CDR2 YYEEEE.

The J gene is TRBJ2-7, the V gene TRBV7-2; TRBD2 matches 10 bases. The junction had 5 bases not matched to a gene; V was cut back by 5 bases and J by 4 bases. Looked up from germline, CDR1 is SGHTA and CDR2 is FQGNSA. The CDR3 consists of 14 residues. The CDR3 sequence: CASSVLAGPYEQYF. In DNA form, the CDR3 reads TGTGCCAGCAGCGTACTAGCGGGGCCTTACGAGCAGTACTTC.

This clone was seen once. The chain couples TRBV28 to TRBJ1-1; D unresolved. The germline V and J ends were trimmed by 7 bases and 1 base, with 16 bases remaining between them. This CDR3 contains 15 residues. The germline V gene has CDR1 MDHEN and CDR2 SYDVKM. The CDR3: CASTVVTGANTEAFF. CDR3 coding DNA: TGTGCCAGCACAGTGGTTACGGGTGCGAACACTGAAGCTTTCTTT.

The rearrangement joins TRBV21-1 to TRBJ1-6; the table assigns TRBD1, which was not confirmed against the DNA. TRBV21-1 is described as a pseudogene. There are 17 residues in the CDR3. CDR3 loop: CASRTQGCPQNHSPLHF. The CDR3 DNA is TGTGCCAGCAGAACACAGGGATGTCCTCAAAACCATTCACCCCTCCACTTT.

The chain has TRBV29-1 and TRBJ2-1; TRBD2 matches at 14 bases. CDR1 and CDR2 from the germline V gene are SQVTM and ANQGSEA. The V and J ends lost 4 bases and 14 bases, in that order; junction bases with no gene match: 10. The CDR3 is 14 residues long. The CDR3 reads CSVAGLAGEGGEFF. The CDR3 DNA is TGCAGCGTTGCGGGACTAGCGGGAGAAGGAGGGGAGTTCTTC.

This rearrangement joins TRBV7-2 to TRBJ2-3, with 11 bases that match TRBD2. V was clipped by 3 bases and J by 1 base; unmatched bases: 3. The germline V gene has CDR1 SGHTA and CDR2 FQGNSA. The length of the CDR3 is 16 residues. CDR3: CASSLLAGGRTDTQYF. The CDR3 nucleotides read TGTGCCAGCAGCTTGTTAGCGGGGGGGCGCACAGATACGCAGTATTTT.

The DNA of the CDR3 is TGTGCCAGCAGGGCTACTAGCGGGGGCCTGCTCTACGAGCAGTACTTC. Its translation is CASRATSGGLLYEQYF. The chain combines TRBV2 with TRBJ2-7, with 11 bases lining up with TRBD2. From germline, CDR1 is SNHLY and CDR2 FYNNEI. V shed 6 bases and J 3 bases; nucleotides not matched to a gene: 10. This CDR3 is built from 16 residues.

The V call is TRBV5-5, the J call TRBJ1-6, with 7 bases aligning to TRBD1. CDR1 is SGHKS and CDR2 is YYEKEE in the germline V gene (reference sequence). The CDR3 is 16 residues long. V was pared by 4 bases and J by 6 bases, with 10 bases of the junction left unmatched. DNA for the CDR3: TGTGCCAGCAGCCTTCAGACAGGGATCGCTAATTCACCCCTCCACTTT. Its protein is CASSLQTGIANSPLHF.

The chain combines TRBV5-1 with TRBJ2-1; 12 nucleotides line up with TRBD2. CDR1 is SGHRS, CDR2 YFSETQ, per germline. V was clipped by 1 base and J by 6 bases; unmatched bases: 5. CDR3 size: 16 residues. The CDR3 DNA follows: TGCGCCAGCAGCTTGACTAGCGGGGGGACTATCAATGAGCAGTTCTTC. Translation gives CASSLTSGGTINEQFF. Using reference TRBV5-1 and TRBJ2-1 for the parts outside the CDR3, the full variable domain is KAGVTQTPRYLIKTRGQQVTLSCSPISGHRSVSWYQQTPGQGLQFLFEYFSETQRNKGNFPGRFSGRQFSNSRSEMNVSTLELGDSALYLCASSLTSGGTINEQFFGPGTRLTVL.

The chain is built from TRBV10-1 and TRBJ1-1; a possible D gene is TRBD1 (6 bases). Germline V gives CDR1 WNHNN, CDR2 SYGVQD (reference sequence). V lost 5 bases, J lost 7 bases, and 14 bases lay in between. This CDR3 contains 13 residues. The CDR3 DNA sequence: TGCGCCAGCAGTAGACAGGTGAACGGTGAAGCTTTCTTT. Residues: CASSRQVNGEAFF.

This sequence joins TRBV5-1 and TRBJ2-2; 11 bases are shared with TRBD2. This CDR3 spans 15 amino acids. Germline values: CDR1 SGHRS, CDR2 YFSETQ. V was pared by 5 bases and J by 6 bases, with 6 bases of the junction left unmatched. Here the CDR3 DNA reads TGCGCCAGCAGTCTGACTAGCGGGGCGGCCGGGGAGCTGTTTTTT. Protein sequence: CASSLTSGAAGELFF.

The J gene is TRBJ2-1, the V gene TRBV7-8; D possibly corresponds to TRBD2 (7 bases). The CDR3 contains 16 residues. The V gene lost 6 bases and the J gene lost 1 base, with 16 bases spanning the gap. In germline, CDR1 is SGHVS, CDR2 FQNEAQ. CDR3 loop: CASRQKRGASYNEQFF. The CDR3 region has the DNA TGTGCCAGCAGACAGAAACGGGGGGCTTCCTACAATGAGCAGTTCTTC.

The rearrangement links TRBV5-6 to TRBJ2-1, with 10 bases identical to TRBD1. The CDR3 length is 17 residues. Germline V lookup: CDR1 SGHDT, CDR2 YYEEEE. The trim removed 0 bases at V and 1 base at J, leaving 4 bases unmatched. CDR3 loop: CASSLARDRGSYNEQFF. CDR3 bases: TGTGCCAGCAGCTTGGCCAGGGACAGGGGTTCCTACAATGAGCAGTTCTTC. Supplemented by reference TRBV5-6 and TRBJ2-1, the full variable domain reads DAGVTQSPTHLIKTRGQQVTLRCSPKSGHDTVSWYQQALGQGPQFIFQYYEEEERQRGNFPDRFSGHQFPNYSSELNVNALLLGDSALYLCASSLARDRGSYNEQFFGPGTRLTVL.

This clone was recorded once. The chain carries TRBV27 and TRBJ2-2, with TRBD2 matching over 15 bases. V was pared by 4 bases and J by 6 bases, with 6 bases of the junction left unmatched. The CDR3 loop spans 17 amino acids. Germline V CDR1 and CDR2: MNHEY, SMNVEV (reference sequence). The CDR3 sequence: CASSSLGLAGGAGELFF. CDR3 DNA: TGTGCCAGCAGTTCCCTGGGACTAGCGGGAGGAGCCGGGGAGCTGTTTTTT.

The genes are TRBV5-1 and TRBJ2-7; possibly TRBD1 for D (6 bases). The germline V and J ends were trimmed by 2 bases and 1 base, with 13 bases remaining between them. The CDR3 sequence is 15 residues long. Germline V CDR1 and CDR2: SGHRS, YFSETQ. The CDR3 nucleotides are TGCGCCAGCAGCTTTATGGACAGCCGGTCCTACGAGCAGTACTTC. Protein sequence: CASSFMDSRSYEQYF.

J is TRBJ2-2 and V is TRBV2; D gene uncertain. Trimming removed 7 bases at V and 4 bases at J, with 10 bases between. The CDR3 length is 13 residues. Germline CDR1 and CDR2: SNHLY and FYNNEI. The chain's CDR3 is CASNEESTGELFF. For the CDR3, the DNA is TGTGCCAGCAATGAGGAGAGCACCGGGGAGCTGTTTTTT.

This clone was observed once. The chain uses TRBV7-8 and TRBJ2-1, with a weak D call TRBD1 (6 bases). CDR1 is SGHVS, CDR2 FQNEAQ, per germline. The CDR3 has 16 residues. Trimming shortened V by 5 bases and J by 8 bases, and 22 bases separated the two germline ends. The CDR3 DNA reads as TGTGCCAGCAGCCCCCCTCCTAGGGGGTCTGGGTATGAGCAGTTCTTC. Translating gives CASSPPPRGSGYEQFF.

The V call is TRBV7-6, the J call TRBJ2-3; weak D call: TRBD2 (5 bases). Germline V gene lookup returns CDR1 SGHVS and CDR2 FNYEAQ. The CDR3 has 14 residues. V lost 1 base and J 0 bases, leaving 5 bases between the germline ends. CDR3 residues: CASSLGTSTDTQYF. The CDR3 nucleotides are TGTGCCAGCAGCTTAGGGACTAGCACAGATACGCAGTATTTT.

V and J are TRBV7-2 and TRBJ1-5; 12 positions match TRBD1. Per the germline V gene, CDR1 is SGHTA and CDR2 is FQGNSA. After removal of 3 bases from V and 6 bases from J, the junction contained 6 bases not matched to a gene. CDR3 length equals 16 residues. As DNA, the CDR3 is TGTGCCAGCAGCTTTTACGGGACAGGGGGCGGTCAGCCCCAGCATTTT. Translating it yields CASSFYGTGGGQPQHF.